Following are 2 T cell receptor beta chains from one sample sequenced in a study of cytomegalovirus exposure and HLA in healthy donors. The PCR contained 60 Vbeta and 13 Jbeta primers. This table comes from immunoSEQ multiplex PCR, and its TCRdb copy is limited to in-frame clones, with some not included. The data hold approximately 160,000 clones, with approximately 72% observed a single time. Sequencing was carried out using PBMCs. The receptors derive from a man aged 50 to 59 in good health and CMV-seronegative.

This sequence joins TRBV27 and TRBJ1-1; D gene uncertain. V shed 3 bases and J shed 4 bases, with 12 bases lying between them. The CDR3 runs 14 residues. Per germline, CDR1 MNHEY and CDR2 SMNVEV (reference sequence). The CDR3 region has the DNA TGTGCCAGCAGTTTTCGAGAGGGCTTCACTGAAGCTTTCTTT. It is translated as CASSFREGFTEAFF.

The V call is TRBV6-5, the J call TRBJ2-7; 10 nucleotides match TRBD1. Trimming at V came to 2 bases and at J to 3 bases, leaving 7 bases not matched to a gene. The CDR3 consists of 16 residues. Germline loops: CDR1 MNHEY, CDR2 SVGAGI. CDR3: CASSYTWGQGSYEQYF. As DNA, the CDR3 is TGTGCCAGCAGTTACACCTGGGGACAGGGGAGCTACGAGCAGTACTTC.